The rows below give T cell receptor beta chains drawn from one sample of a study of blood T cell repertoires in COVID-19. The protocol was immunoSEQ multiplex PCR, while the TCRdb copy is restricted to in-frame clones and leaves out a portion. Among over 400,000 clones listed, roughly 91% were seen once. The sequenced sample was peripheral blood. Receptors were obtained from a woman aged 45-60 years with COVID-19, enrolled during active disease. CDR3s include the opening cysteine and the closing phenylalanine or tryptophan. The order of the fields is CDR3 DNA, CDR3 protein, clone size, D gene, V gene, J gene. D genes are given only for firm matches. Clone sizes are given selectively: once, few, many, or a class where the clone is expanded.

CDR3nt: TGTGCCAGCAGTCAGGGGGGAGGTTATGAGCAGTTCTTC
CDR3aa: CASSQGGGYEQFF
abundance: NA
d_gene: NA
v_gene: TRBV2
j_gene: TRBJ2-1

CDR3nt: TGTGCCAGCAGTTACTCGAGTGGTGGTGGCTACACCTTC
CDR3aa: CASSYSSGGGYTF
abundance: once
d_gene: NA
v_gene: TRBV6-5
j_gene: TRBJ1-2

CDR3nt: TGTGCCAGCAGAGCTCCCCGGGTCGGGTGGACCCAGTACTTC
CDR3aa: CASRAPRVGWTQYF
abundance: NA
d_gene: NA
v_gene: TRBV2
j_gene: TRBJ2-5

CDR3nt: TGCGCCAGCAGCCAAAACGGACGGGGGAACTATGGCTACACCTTC
CDR3aa: CASSQNGRGNYGYTF
abundance: few
d_gene: NA
v_gene: TRBV4-1
j_gene: TRBJ1-2

CDR3nt: TGTGCCATCAGTGGGACAGGTGATGGGCCCCAGCATTTT
CDR3aa: CAISGTGDGPQHF
abundance: once
d_gene: TRBD1
v_gene: TRBV10-3
j_gene: TRBJ1-5

CDR3nt: TGTGCCAGCAGTTCCCCGTTCGGCTATGGCTACACCTTC
CDR3aa: CASSSPFGYGYTF
abundance: once
d_gene: NA
v_gene: TRBV6-5
j_gene: TRBJ1-2

CDR3nt: TGCGCCAGCAGCCAAGTGAGGGATGAAAAACTGTTTTTT
CDR3aa: CASSQVRDEKLFF
abundance: NA
d_gene: NA
v_gene: TRBV4-1
j_gene: TRBJ1-4

CDR3nt: TGTGCCAGTAGTCCTTTACAGGGGGCGAGCACTGAAGCTTTCTTT
CDR3aa: CASSPLQGASTEAFF
abundance: NA
d_gene: TRBD1
v_gene: TRBV19
j_gene: TRBJ1-1

CDR3nt: TGCGCCAGCAGCTACGATGCGGGGAATCAGCCCCAGCATTTT
CDR3aa: CASSYDAGNQPQHF
abundance: NA
d_gene: NA
v_gene: TRBV5-1
j_gene: TRBJ1-5

CDR3nt: TGTGCCAGCAGCCAACGGCAATCCGGGATAGATACGCAGTATTTT
CDR3aa: CASSQRQSGIDTQYF
abundance: NA
d_gene: NA
v_gene: TRBV3-1/TRBV3-2
j_gene: TRBJ2-3

CDR3nt: TGTGCCAGCAGTGAAATGTGGGACAGGGGAAACACTGAAGCTTTCTTT
CDR3aa: CASSEMWDRGNTEAFF
abundance: NA
d_gene: TRBD1
v_gene: TRBV6-1
j_gene: TRBJ1-1

CDR3nt: TGCGCCAGCAGCAAGGGACAGGGGCCTGCCTACAATGAGCAGTTCTTC
CDR3aa: CASSKGQGPAYNEQFF
abundance: once
d_gene: TRBD1
v_gene: TRBV5-1
j_gene: TRBJ2-1

CDR3nt: TGTGCCAGTAGCATGAAAGCAGGGAATCAGCCCCAGCATTTT
CDR3aa: CASSMKAGNQPQHF
abundance: few
d_gene: NA
v_gene: TRBV19
j_gene: TRBJ1-5

CDR3nt: TGTGCCAGCAGTCCACGGGACAGATCCTACGAGCAGTACTTC
CDR3aa: CASSPRDRSYEQYF
abundance: once
d_gene: TRBD1
v_gene: TRBV6-5
j_gene: TRBJ2-7

CDR3nt: TGTGCCAGCTCACCAAGCCAGCGGAGCTCCTACAATGAGCAGTTCTTC
CDR3aa: CASSPSQRSSYNEQFF
abundance: NA
d_gene: NA
v_gene: TRBV18
j_gene: TRBJ2-1

CDR3nt: TGTGCCAGCAGCGCGACTAGCGGGGGAGACAATGAGCAGTTCTTC
CDR3aa: CASSATSGGDNEQFF
abundance: NA
d_gene: TRBD2
v_gene: TRBV2
j_gene: TRBJ2-1

CDR3nt: TGCGCCAGCAGCTTACACTCGACCGGACAGGGAGATTCACCCCTCCACTTT
CDR3aa: CASSLHSTGQGDSPLHF
abundance: NA
d_gene: TRBD1
v_gene: TRBV5-1
j_gene: TRBJ1-6

CDR3nt: TGTGCCACCCGGACAGGGGGCTCCTACGAGCAGTACTTC
CDR3aa: CATRTGGSYEQYF
abundance: NA
d_gene: TRBD1
v_gene: TRBV24-1
j_gene: TRBJ2-7

CDR3nt: TGTGCCAGCAGCCAATCAGGGGATGGCTACACCTTC
CDR3aa: CASSQSGDGYTF
abundance: NA
d_gene: NA
v_gene: TRBV7-9
j_gene: TRBJ1-2

CDR3nt: TGTGCCAGCAGTTTAACGCGGAGTTCACCCCTCCACTTT
CDR3aa: CASSLTRSSPLHF
abundance: NA
d_gene: NA
v_gene: TRBV7-6
j_gene: TRBJ1-6

CDR3nt: TGTGCCAGCCGGCGAAGGGGCGGCGCATTTAATGAAAAACTGTTTTTT
CDR3aa: CASRRRGGAFNEKLFF
abundance: NA
d_gene: NA
v_gene: TRBV2
j_gene: TRBJ1-4

CDR3nt: TGTGCCAGCACAGGACTAGCGGGGGAAGCTAGAAGCACAGATACGCAGTATTTT
CDR3aa: CASTGLAGEARSTDTQYF
abundance: NA
d_gene: TRBD2
v_gene: TRBV2
j_gene: TRBJ2-3

CDR3nt: TGTGCCAGCTCACCACCGAAAGACACCTACGAGCAGTACTTC
CDR3aa: CASSPPKDTYEQYF
abundance: NA
d_gene: NA
v_gene: TRBV18
j_gene: TRBJ2-7

CDR3nt: TGTGCCTGGTCGAGCGGGGGGGGAAACACAGATACGCAGTATTTT
CDR3aa: CAWSSGGGNTDTQYF
abundance: NA
d_gene: TRBD2
v_gene: TRBV30
j_gene: TRBJ2-3

CDR3nt: TGTGCCACCAGCAGAGCGCCGGGACTAGCGGGGGGGTACCAAGAGACCCAGTACTTC
CDR3aa: CATSRAPGLAGGYQETQYF
abundance: NA
d_gene: TRBD2
v_gene: TRBV15
j_gene: TRBJ2-5

CDR3nt: TGCGCCAGCAGCTTCACAGGGGGCGGCACTGAAGCTTTCTTT
CDR3aa: CASSFTGGGTEAFF
abundance: NA
d_gene: TRBD1
v_gene: TRBV5-1
j_gene: TRBJ1-1

CDR3nt: TGTGCCAGCAGCGTAGAGAGCAGGCAAGAGACCCAGTACTTC
CDR3aa: CASSVESRQETQYF
abundance: NA
d_gene: NA
v_gene: TRBV9
j_gene: TRBJ2-5

CDR3nt: TGTGCCAGCAGCCAAGACCTGGGACAGGTTTTGTACTTC
CDR3aa: CASSQDLGQVLYF
abundance: NA
d_gene: TRBD1
v_gene: TRBV3-1/TRBV3-2
j_gene: TRBJ2-7

CDR3nt: TGTGCCAGCAGGAGTCAGGGATTCCTCTACGAGCAGTACTTC
CDR3aa: CASRSQGFLYEQYF
abundance: NA
d_gene: NA
v_gene: TRBV6-5
j_gene: TRBJ2-7

CDR3nt: TGTGCCTCGACCGGGGACAGGGGCTCCTATGGCTACACCTTC
CDR3aa: CASTGDRGSYGYTF
abundance: NA
d_gene: TRBD1
v_gene: TRBV30
j_gene: TRBJ1-2

CDR3nt: TGTGCCAGCAGCTCGGGACAGGGGGCGCTGGTAACTGAAGCTTTCTTT
CDR3aa: CASSSGQGALVTEAFF
abundance: NA
d_gene: TRBD1
v_gene: TRBV5-6
j_gene: TRBJ1-1

CDR3nt: TGTGCCAGCTCTCGTGGGGGCGCCCCTGAAAAACTGTTTTTT
CDR3aa: CASSRGGAPEKLFF
abundance: NA
d_gene: NA
v_gene: TRBV9
j_gene: TRBJ1-4

CDR3nt: TGTGCCAGCTCACCCTTGGGGGGTCCCTCTGAAGCTTTCTTT
CDR3aa: CASSPLGGPSEAFF
abundance: NA
d_gene: NA
v_gene: TRBV18
j_gene: TRBJ1-1

CDR3nt: TGTGCCAGCAGCGTAGCGGGGGAGCAGGATGAAAAACTGTTTTTT
CDR3aa: CASSVAGEQDEKLFF
abundance: NA
d_gene: NA
v_gene: TRBV9
j_gene: TRBJ1-4

CDR3nt: TGTGCCAGTGGCCAGGGGGCGCATCGGACTGAAGCTTTCTTT
CDR3aa: CASGQGAHRTEAFF
abundance: few
d_gene: TRBD1
v_gene: TRBV2
j_gene: TRBJ1-1

CDR3nt: TGTGCCAGCACGACAGGGTTAAGACAGCCCCAGCATTTT
CDR3aa: CASTTGLRQPQHF
abundance: NA
d_gene: TRBD1
v_gene: TRBV2
j_gene: TRBJ1-5

CDR3nt: TGCAGCGTCACCAATCGACTTTACACCGGGGAGCTGTTTTTT
CDR3aa: CSVTNRLYTGELFF
abundance: NA
d_gene: NA
v_gene: TRBV29-1
j_gene: TRBJ2-2

CDR3nt: TGTGCCAGCAGCTCGGGACTAGCGGAGGAGACCCAGTACTTC
CDR3aa: CASSSGLAEETQYF
abundance: NA
d_gene: TRBD2
v_gene: TRBV7-9
j_gene: TRBJ2-5

CDR3nt: TGTGCCAGCACCAATAGCGGGGGACGGGGAGATACGCAGTATTTT
CDR3aa: CASTNSGGRGDTQYF
abundance: NA
d_gene: TRBD2
v_gene: TRBV6-5
j_gene: TRBJ2-3

CDR3nt: TGCGCCAGCGCCCCCGGTCGCCTAGGAGAGCAGTTCTTC
CDR3aa: CASAPGRLGEQFF
abundance: NA
d_gene: NA
v_gene: TRBV23-1
j_gene: TRBJ2-1

CDR3nt: TGCGCCAGCAGCCCCCGGGGGGAGTCTTTCTCCTACGAGCAGTACTTC
CDR3aa: CASSPRGESFSYEQYF
abundance: NA
d_gene: TRBD2
v_gene: TRBV4-1
j_gene: TRBJ2-7

CDR3nt: TGTGCCAGCAGTGAAGCCTCCGGAGACACTGAAGCTTTCTTT
CDR3aa: CASSEASGDTEAFF
abundance: NA
d_gene: NA
v_gene: TRBV6-1
j_gene: TRBJ1-1

CDR3nt: TGCAGTGGACTAGGGACCTATGGCTACACCTTC
CDR3aa: CSGLGTYGYTF
abundance: NA
d_gene: NA
v_gene: TRBV20-1
j_gene: TRBJ1-2

CDR3nt: TGTGCCAGCAGATTACAGGAGGGCCACTATGGCTACACCTTC
CDR3aa: CASRLQEGHYGYTF
abundance: NA
d_gene: NA
v_gene: TRBV6-5
j_gene: TRBJ1-2

CDR3nt: TGTGCCAGCAGGCCCACAGGGGGTACTAGCACAGATACGCAGTATTTT
CDR3aa: CASRPTGGTSTDTQYF
abundance: NA
d_gene: TRBD1
v_gene: TRBV27
j_gene: TRBJ2-3

CDR3nt: TGTGCCAGCAGCGTACACGTAGACACTGAAGCTTTCTTT
CDR3aa: CASSVHVDTEAFF
abundance: NA
d_gene: NA
v_gene: TRBV9
j_gene: TRBJ1-1

CDR3nt: TGTGCCAGCAGCTTGAGGACAGCTTCTAACTATGGCTACACCTTC
CDR3aa: CASSLRTASNYGYTF
abundance: NA
d_gene: NA
v_gene: TRBV5-4
j_gene: TRBJ1-2

CDR3nt: TGTGCCAGCAGTATAGCGTACACAGATACGCAGTATTTT
CDR3aa: CASSIAYTDTQYF
abundance: NA
d_gene: NA
v_gene: TRBV2
j_gene: TRBJ2-3

CDR3nt: TGTGCCAGCAGTGCTACGGACAGGGAAGGGACTGAAGCTTTCTTT
CDR3aa: CASSATDREGTEAFF
abundance: few
d_gene: TRBD1
v_gene: TRBV28
j_gene: TRBJ1-1

CDR3nt: TGTGCCAGTCGACAGTACTCTGGGGCCAACGTCCTGACTTTC
CDR3aa: CASRQYSGANVLTF
abundance: NA
d_gene: NA
v_gene: TRBV19
j_gene: TRBJ2-6

CDR3nt: TGCGCCAGCATTGAGACAGGGGCGAACACTGAAGCTTTCTTT
CDR3aa: CASIETGANTEAFF
abundance: NA
d_gene: TRBD1
v_gene: TRBV5-1
j_gene: TRBJ1-1

CDR3nt: TGTGCCAGCAGTCTTGACAGCCCTGGGGCCAACGTCCTGACTTTC
CDR3aa: CASSLDSPGANVLTF
abundance: NA
d_gene: NA
v_gene: TRBV6-5
j_gene: TRBJ2-6

CDR3nt: TGTGCCAGTAGTATCGGCAGGTTCTATGGCTACACCTTC
CDR3aa: CASSIGRFYGYTF
abundance: NA
d_gene: NA
v_gene: TRBV19
j_gene: TRBJ1-2

CDR3nt: TGTGCCAGCTTCGGAACAGGGGTACCTAATGAAAAACTGTTTTTT
CDR3aa: CASFGTGVPNEKLFF
abundance: once
d_gene: TRBD1
v_gene: TRBV2
j_gene: TRBJ1-4

CDR3nt: TGCAGTGCTAGTTATCCCCCCGGCCGGGATCAGCCCCAGCATTTT
CDR3aa: CSASYPPGRDQPQHF
abundance: NA
d_gene: NA
v_gene: TRBV20-1
j_gene: TRBJ1-5

CDR3nt: TGTGCGCTATCGGGGGGAAACGGCTACACCTTC
CDR3aa: CALSGGNGYTF
abundance: NA
d_gene: NA
v_gene: TRBV30
j_gene: TRBJ1-2

CDR3nt: TGTGCCAGCAGTCCCGGGACAGGGGTAATCTACGAGCAGTACTTC
CDR3aa: CASSPGTGVIYEQYF
abundance: NA
d_gene: TRBD1
v_gene: TRBV28
j_gene: TRBJ2-7

CDR3nt: TGCAGTGCGCTCTACGGGTCTGAAGCTTTCTTT
CDR3aa: CSALYGSEAFF
abundance: once
d_gene: NA
v_gene: TRBV20-1
j_gene: TRBJ1-1

CDR3nt: TGTGCCTGGGCCGGGACATCGAACACTGAAGCTTTCTTT
CDR3aa: CAWAGTSNTEAFF
abundance: NA
d_gene: NA
v_gene: TRBV30
j_gene: TRBJ1-1